These 30 T cell receptor beta chains came from one sample sequenced in a study of blood T cell repertoires in COVID-19. Sequenced by immunoSEQ multiplex PCR; TCRdb stores in-frame clones only, minus some. The sample records about 260,000 clones, over 80% being singletons. Sequences were obtained from PBMCs or T cells enriched from blood (not recorded which). These receptors were taken from a man in his forties or fifties who had been exposed to COVID-19.

CDR3 nucleotides: TGTGCCAGCTCCCCAAGCCCAGCGGGACAGGACCAAGAGACCCAGTACTTC. It encodes CASSPSPAGQDQETQYF. This chain uses TRBV18 with TRBJ2-5; D might be TRBD1 (8 bases). There are 17 residues in the CDR3. Germline V CDR1 and CDR2: KGHSH, LQKENI. V lost 6 bases and J lost 0, with 20 bases in between.

The rearrangement joins TRBV29-1 to TRBJ1-1; possible D gene TRBD1, 5 bases. This CDR3 contains 14 residues. Trimming removed 7 bases at V and 10 bases at J, with 25 bases between. Germline V CDR1 and CDR2: SQVTM, ANQGSEA. CDR3: CSARRSTAADTAFF. The CDR3 nucleotides are TGCAGCGCACGAAGGTCGACAGCAGCTGACACAGCTTTCTTT.

The CDR3 sequence: CSASRTGDGYTF. DNA of the CDR3: TGCAGTGCTAGTCGGACAGGGGATGGCTACACCTTC. The chain combines TRBV20-1 with TRBJ1-2; the match to TRBD1 covers 9 bases. Trimming at V came to 3 bases and at J to 6 bases, leaving 2 bases not matched to a gene. The germline V gene has CDR1 DFQATT and CDR2 SNEGSKA (reference sequence). This CDR3 region has 12 residues.

This clone appeared once. The chain joins TRBV5-4 to TRBJ2-3; TRBD1 might be the D (6 bases). The length of the CDR3 is 14 residues. V lost 0 bases to trimming and J lost 3 bases, with 8 bases between them. The V gene's germline CDR1 is SGHNT and CDR2 YYREEE (reference sequence). CDR3 amino acids: CASSLDRATDTQYF. CDR3 DNA: TGTGCCAGCAGCTTGGACAGGGCAACAGATACGCAGTATTTT.

The V and J genes are TRBV3-1 (or the pseudogene TRBV3-2) and TRBJ1-2, with 8 positions matching TRBD1. The CDR3 runs 13 residues. Germline CDR1 LGHDT, CDR2 YNNKEL (reference sequence). V shed 4 bases and J 6 bases; nucleotides not matched to a gene: 4. The CDR3 sequence is CASSLQGGDGYTF. CDR3 DNA: TGTGCCAGCAGCCTACAGGGGGGGGATGGCTACACCTTC.

As to this clone: The identical CDR3 is also encoded by other nucleotide sequences in the sample. CDR3 region: CASSPGLYNEQFF. CDR3 in DNA: TGTGCCAGCAGTCCGGGACTTTACAATGAGCAGTTCTTC. This chain links TRBV12-3 or TRBV12-4 with TRBJ2-1, with D possibly being TRBD2 (6 bases). Between the trimmed V and J ends, which lost 5 bases and 4 bases, there was a span of 9 bases. The CDR3 spans 13 residues.

V and J are TRBV5-1 and TRBJ2-1, with D possibly TRBD1 on 5 matching bases. CDR1 and CDR2 (germline): SGHRS, YFSETQ. The CDR3 is made up of 15 amino acids. The V end lost 1 base, the J end lost 7 bases, and 15 bases lay between the germline ends. The CDR3: CASSLQGLIRNEQFF. DNA for the CDR3: TGCGCCAGCAGCTTGCAGGGTTTAATTAGGAATGAGCAGTTCTTC. The full variable domain, completed using reference TRBV5-1 and TRBJ2-1, is KAGVTQTPRYLIKTRGQQVTLSCSPISGHRSVSWYQQTPGQGLQFLFEYFSETQRNKGNFPGRFSGRQFSNSRSEMNVSTLELGDSALYLCASSLQGLIRNEQFFGPGTRLTVL.

This chain joins TRBV7-6 and TRBJ1-1; 7 bases agree with TRBD1. The CDR3 totals 16 residues. The V segment lost 2 bases and the J segment 2 bases; nucleotides outside the gene matches: 8. Germline-derived CDR1 and CDR2 are SGHVS and FNYEAQ. As DNA, the CDR3 is TGTGCCAGCAGCTTATCCTTTCCAGGGGGTAACACTGAAGCTTTCTTT. Its translation: CASSLSFPGGNTEAFF.

The chain uses TRBV6-6 and TRBJ1-5; no reliable D call. V was clipped by 6 bases and J by 0 bases, with 15 bases between them. The CDR3 is made up of 16 amino acids. CDR1 is MNHNY and CDR2 is SVGAGI in the germline V gene (reference sequence). CDR3 sequence reads: CASSLGVLLSNQPQHF. In DNA form, the CDR3 reads TGTGCCAGCAGCCTCGGGGTGCTCCTTAGCAATCAGCCCCAGCATTTT.

The rearrangement links TRBV10-3 to TRBJ1-6; D is perhaps TRBD1 (6 bases). CDR1 and CDR2 (germline): ENHRY, SYGVKD. V gave up 6 bases and J gave up 4 bases, with 13 bases separating them. The CDR3 sequence is 15 residues long. The CDR3: CAISRDTLYNSPLHF. The CDR3 DNA follows: TGTGCCATCAGCCGGGACACCTTATATAATTCACCCCTCCACTTT.

This clone was counted once. V gene TRBV24-1 combines with J gene TRBJ1-2, with a possible D match to TRBD1 (6 bases). Germline V gives CDR1 KGHDR, CDR2 SFDVKD. V was pared by 4 bases and J by 8 bases, with 16 bases between. The CDR3 has 14 residues. CDR3 DNA sequence: TGTGCCACCAGTGACCAGAGGGGGGGCTACGGCTACACCTTC. Translated: CATSDQRGGYGYTF.

The chain recombines TRBV7-8 with TRBJ2-1; 7 nucleotides match TRBD2. Germline lookup yields CDR1 SGHVS and CDR2 FQNEAQ. The CDR3 totals 16 residues. With 5 bases clipped from V and 2 bases from J, the junction kept 9 bases outside the gene matches. The CDR3 nucleotides are TGTGCCAGCAGCACATATGCTAGCGGAACCTACAATGAGCAGTTCTTC. It translates to CASSTYASGTYNEQFF.

The chain employs TRBV2 and TRBJ1-6; D is ambiguous. Per germline, CDR1 SNHLY and CDR2 FYNNEI. V lost 7 bases and J lost 6, with 13 bases in between. The length of the CDR3 is 14 residues. The CDR3 bases are TGTGCCAGCACTCCCCGGGTCTTTAATTCACCCCTCCACTTT. This gives the protein CASTPRVFNSPLHF.

This chain links TRBV2 with TRBJ2-2; TRBD2 matches at 11 bases. Losses at the gene ends were 5 bases for V and 5 bases for J; bases not matched to a gene: 7. The CDR3 is made up of 16 amino acids. Looked up from germline, CDR1 is SNHLY and CDR2 is FYNNEI. The DNA for the CDR3 is TGTGCCAGCAGTAGACTAGCGGGAATCGTAACCGGGGAGCTGTTTTTT. Protein: CASSRLAGIVTGELFF. Full variable domain (missing parts from reference TRBV2 and TRBJ2-2): EPEVTQTPSHQVTQMGQEVILRCVPISNHLYFYWYRQILGQKVEFLVSFYNNEISEKSEIFDDQFSVERPDGSNFTLKIRSTKLEDSAMYFCASSRLAGIVTGELFFGEGSRLTVL.

This clone has at least ten counts. The V gene is TRBV3-1 (or the pseudogene TRBV3-2), the J gene TRBJ2-7; D is unclear. This CDR3 comprises 15 residues. Germline loops: CDR1 LGHDT, CDR2 YNNKEL (reference sequence). Trimming shortened V by 4 bases and J by 0 bases, and 13 bases separated the two germline ends. CDR3 in DNA: TGTGCCAGCAGCCCTTACATTGAAAGCTCCTACGAGCAGTACTTC. It is translated as CASSPYIESSYEQYF.

V usage is TRBV5-1 and J usage is TRBJ1-1; a possible D gene is TRBD1 (6 bases). CDR1 SGHRS and CDR2 YFSETQ come from the germline V gene. The CDR3 is made up of 14 amino acids. V shed 7 bases and J shed 1 base, with 14 bases lying between them. The CDR3 region is CASGYPGQNTEAFF. CDR3 in DNA: TGCGCCAGCGGCTACCCGGGACAGAACACTGAAGCTTTCTTT.

V is TRBV2 and J is TRBJ1-5; 8 nucleotides agree with TRBD1. The CDR3 sequence is 15 residues long. Germline V gene sequence: CDR1 SNHLY, CDR2 FYNNEI. V gave up 5 bases and J gave up 2 bases; unmatched junction bases: 5. CDR3 nucleotide sequence: TGTGCCAGCAGTCAATCGACAGGGGGCAATCAGCCCCAGCATTTT. This gives the protein CASSQSTGGNQPQHF.

This chain connects TRBV7-9 to TRBJ1-1; D possibly corresponds to TRBD1 (5 bases). Germline V CDR1 and CDR2: SEHNR, FQNEAQ (reference sequence). This CDR3 contains 15 residues. V shed 2 bases and J shed 2 bases, with 12 bases lying between them. CDR3 amino acids: CASSLSRVGNTEAFF. The CDR3 region has the DNA TGTGCCAGCAGCTTATCCAGGGTTGGCAACACTGAAGCTTTCTTT.

The chain is built from TRBV28 and TRBJ2-5; D possibly corresponds to TRBD2 (7 bases). In germline, CDR1 is MDHEN, CDR2 SYDVKM. CDR3 length: 15 amino acids. Trimming shortened V by 6 bases and J by 6 bases, and 20 bases separated the two germline ends. The CDR3 here is CASSGQRDIQQTQYF. The CDR3 coding sequence is TGTGCCAGCAGCGGACAGCGGGACATTCAACAGACCCAGTACTTC.

The chain carries TRBV28 and TRBJ2-4; weak D call: TRBD1 (5 bases). CDR3 length: 19 amino acids. V was trimmed by 2 bases and J by 2 bases, leaving 22 bases between them. Germline V gene sequence: CDR1 MDHEN, CDR2 SYDVKM. CDR3 DNA: TGTGCCAGCAGTTTAGAGCTGGAGTTGGTGGGGCCACCCAAAAACATTCAGTACTTC. This translates into CASSLELELVGPPKNIQYF.

The gene calls are TRBV5-6 and TRBJ1-3; tentative D call: TRBD1 (5 bases). The CDR3 contains 13 residues. Between the trimmed V and J ends, which lost 4 bases and 7 bases, there was a span of 12 bases. The V gene's germline CDR1 is SGHDT and CDR2 YYEEEE. CDR3 loop: CASSEDNRNTIYF. Here the CDR3 DNA reads TGTGCCAGCAGCGAGGACAACAGGAACACCATATATTTT.

The chain couples TRBV28 to TRBJ1-1; D not resolved. Germline loops: CDR1 MDHEN, CDR2 SYDVKM. Trimming removed 5 bases at V and 4 bases at J, with 11 bases between. This CDR3 is built from 13 residues. In DNA form, the CDR3 reads TGTGCCAGCAGTCCCGGTCTATCCACTGAAGCTTTCTTT. Its protein is CASSPGLSTEAFF.

The chain uses TRBV7-3 and TRBJ2-1, with a possible D match to TRBD2 (5 bases). The CDR3 totals 12 residues. CDR1 and CDR2 from the germline V gene are SGHTA and FQGTGA. V lost 5 bases and J lost 5, with 7 bases in between. The CDR3 nucleotides are TGTGCCAGCAGCGCGGGCCACAATGAGCAGTTCTTC. Amino acid sequence: CASSAGHNEQFF.

The rearrangement links TRBV4-1 to TRBJ1-2; 7 positions agree with TRBD1. The length of the CDR3 is 15 residues. V dropped 2 bases and J dropped 2; count of bases not matched to a gene: 5. Germline V gives CDR1 MGHRA, CDR2 YSYEKL. The CDR3 DNA sequence: TGCGCCAGCAGCCAATACCCGACAGGGAACTATGGCTACACCTTC. Its translation is CASSQYPTGNYGYTF.

The rearrangement links TRBV5-1 to TRBJ2-7; 15 bases match TRBD2. The CDR3 consists of 17 residues. Germline V gene sequence: CDR1 SGHRS, CDR2 YFSETQ. Trimming removed 3 bases from V and 0 bases from J; junction bases left unmatched: 4. CDR3 DNA sequence: TGCGCCAGCAGCTCGGGACTAGCGGGGGGCCCCTCCTACGAGCAGTACTTC. This codes for CASSSGLAGGPSYEQYF.

This chain links TRBV28 with TRBJ1-5, with D uncertain. Per the germline V gene, CDR1 is MDHEN and CDR2 is SYDVKM. The CDR3 loop spans 16 amino acids. Trimming pared 1 base from V and 2 bases from J, leaving 12 bases between. The CDR3: CASSLFEGTRNQPQHF. CDR3 DNA sequence: TGTGCCAGCAGTTTATTCGAGGGTACCCGCAATCAGCCCCAGCATTTT.

This chain connects TRBV5-1 to TRBJ2-5; no clear D gene. Trimming took 5 bases from V and 1 from J, leaving 9 bases between them. CDR3 size: 13 residues. Germline V lookup: CDR1 SGHRS, CDR2 YFSETQ. CDR3 amino acids: CASRVTPQETQYF. In DNA, the CDR3 is TGCGCCAGCAGGGTGACACCCCAAGAGACCCAGTACTTC.

The chain is built from TRBV20-1 and TRBJ2-1; 9 bases are shared with TRBD2. This CDR3 region has 14 residues. CDR1 and CDR2 from the germline V gene are DFQATT and SNEGSKA (reference sequence). V lost 3 bases to trimming and J lost 3 bases; unmatched junction nucleotides: 3. The CDR3 sequence: CSASRTSVYNEQFF. The CDR3 coding sequence is TGCAGTGCTAGTCGGACTAGCGTCTACAATGAGCAGTTCTTC.

In this sample, this clone turned up a few times. CDR3 coding DNA: TGCGCCAGCAGCTTGAACGGGGTGGGACTCACAGATACGCAGTATTTT. It encodes CASSLNGVGLTDTQYF. The chain links TRBV5-1 to TRBJ2-3; a possible D gene is TRBD2 (6 bases). V shed 1 base and J shed 2 bases, with 14 bases lying between them. The CDR3 length is 16 residues. Germline CDR1 and CDR2: SGHRS and YFSETQ. The full variable domain, rest sourced from reference TRBV5-1 and TRBJ2-3, is KAGVTQTPRYLIKTRGQQVTLSCSPISGHRSVSWYQQTPGQGLQFLFEYFSETQRNKGNFPGRFSGRQFSNSRSEMNVSTLELGDSALYLCASSLNGVGLTDTQYFGPGTRLTVL.

The chain joins TRBV5-1 to TRBJ2-1; 12 bases map to TRBD2. The CDR3 covers 15 residues. Germline V gene data show CDR1 as SGHRS and CDR2 as YFSETQ. J was trimmed by 13 bases and V by 0 bases; bases with no gene match: 8. The CDR3 DNA follows: TGCGCCAGCAGCTTGGGTTGGACTAGCGGGATGGGTCAGTTCTTC. Amino acids: CASSLGWTSGMGQFF.